The 19 T cell receptor beta chains listed next were all sequenced from one sample in a study of blood T cell repertoires in COVID-19. Produced via immunoSEQ multiplex PCR; TCRdb's table is partial and in-frame only. The sample contains about 40,000 clones, approximately 90% of which appear only once. The sample taken for sequencing was peripheral blood. Source of these receptors: a man aged 65-85 years with active COVID-19.

This clone was detected only a few times. The chain links TRBV11-3 to TRBJ1-5, with D perhaps TRBD1 (5 bases). The CDR3 length is 16 residues. Trimming took off 5 bases at V and 0 bases at J, with 14 bases between the two ends. Per germline, CDR1 SGHNT and CDR2 YENEEA. This CDR3 is CASSAVGHHSNQPQHF. In nucleotides, the CDR3 is TGTGCCAGCAGCGCCGTTGGACACCATAGCAATCAGCCCCAGCATTTT.

This rearrangement joins TRBV5-1 to TRBJ1-3, with a tentative D call TRBD1 (6 bases). Germline V gene data show CDR1 as SGHRS and CDR2 as YFSETQ. The CDR3 contains 15 residues. The V end lost 2 bases, the J end lost 0 bases, and 9 bases lay between the germline ends. CDR3 sequence: CASSFGGASGNTIYF. The CDR3 DNA is TGCGCCAGCAGCTTTGGGGGGGCCTCTGGAAACACCATATATTTT.

This rearrangement joins TRBV5-1 to TRBJ2-3, with D uncertain. This CDR3 is 12 amino acids long. The V and J ends lost 2 bases and 5 bases respectively, with 6 bases between them. The germline V gene encodes CDR1 SGHRS and CDR2 YFSETQ. The chain's CDR3 is CASSFGRDTQYF. The DNA for the CDR3 is TGCGCCAGCAGCTTTGGGCGAGATACGCAGTATTTT.

This rearrangement joins TRBV6-2 or TRBV6-3 to TRBJ2-7; 7 nucleotides agree with TRBD1. The CDR3 loop spans 15 amino acids. Germline values: CDR1 MNHEY, CDR2 SVGEGT. J was trimmed by 2 bases and V by 5 bases; bases with no gene match: 9. CDR3 sequence reads: CASSDPRTGPYEQYF. The DNA for the CDR3 is TGTGCCAGCAGTGACCCACGGACAGGACCCTACGAGCAGTACTTC.

The chain carries TRBV4-2 and TRBJ1-4, with D tentatively TRBD1 (5 bases). Trimming pared 4 bases from V and 6 bases from J, leaving 12 bases between. The CDR3 totals 14 residues. Germline assignment: CDR1 LGHNA and CDR2 YNFKEQ. CDR3 bases: TGTGCCAGCAGCCCAGGGTTCGCGGATGAAAAACTGTTTTTT. This gives the protein CASSPGFADEKLFF.

This sequence joins TRBV7-2 and TRBJ2-1; possible D gene TRBD2, 5 bases. The CDR3 contains 13 residues. From germline, CDR1 is SGHTA and CDR2 FQGNSA. The germline V and J ends were trimmed by 5 bases and 5 bases, with 10 bases remaining between them. For the CDR3, the DNA is TGTGCCAGCAGCCCCCCCGGGGACAATGAGCAGTTCTTC. Its protein is CASSPPGDNEQFF.

The V gene is TRBV3-1 (or the pseudogene TRBV3-2), the J gene TRBJ1-6; weak D call: TRBD1 (5 bases). The V end lost 0 bases, the J end lost 8 bases, and 11 bases lay between the germline ends. Looked up from germline, CDR1 is LGHDT and CDR2 is YNNKEL (reference sequence). The CDR3 length is 15 residues. CDR3 residues: CASSQEKQGDSPLHF. CDR3 in DNA: TGTGCCAGCAGCCAAGAAAAGCAGGGTGATTCACCCCTCCACTTT.

As regards this clone: This CDR3 is also generated by other DNA sequences in the sample. The chain recombines TRBV7-3 with TRBJ2-3, with a possible D match to TRBD1 (6 bases). Trimming removed 2 bases from V and 2 bases from J, with 11 bases in between. In germline, CDR1 is SGHTA, CDR2 FQGTGA. This CDR3 spans 15 amino acids. The CDR3 here is CASSLEGVTTDTQYF. The CDR3 coding sequence is TGTGCCAGCAGCTTAGAGGGGGTGACCACAGATACGCAGTATTTT.

This chain joins TRBV7-9 and TRBJ1-1, with no clear D. The germline V gene has CDR1 SEHNR and CDR2 FQNEAQ (reference sequence). The CDR3 sequence is 14 residues long. The V end was cut by 2 bases, the J end by 4 bases, with 11 bases between. CDR3 sequence reads: CASSLMVSGTEAFF. CDR3 coding DNA: TGTGCCAGCAGCTTAATGGTTAGTGGCACTGAAGCTTTCTTT. Based on the CDR3 plus reference TRBV7-9 and TRBJ1-1, the full variable domain is DTGVSQNPRHKITKRGQNVTFRCDPISEHNRLYWYRQTLGQGPEFLTYFQNEAQLEKSRLLSDRFSAERPKGSFSTLEIQRTEQGDSAMYLCASSLMVSGTEAFFGQGTRLTVV.

The genes are TRBV5-4 and TRBJ2-1; 10 positions match TRBD1. The CDR3 length is 16 residues. Germline V gene data show CDR1 as SGHNT and CDR2 as YYREEE (reference sequence). With V trimmed by 3 bases and J by 6 bases, 9 bases remained unmatched. The CDR3 nucleotides are TGTGCCAGCAGCTGGGGCCCCGGGACAGGGGCCAATGAGCAGTTCTTC. This gives the protein CASSWGPGTGANEQFF.

The chain combines TRBV4-2 with TRBJ2-3; 8 bases line up with TRBD2. V trimming: 6 bases; J trimming: 0 bases; junction bases outside the gene matches: 2. CDR1 and CDR2 (germline): LGHNA, YNFKEQ. This CDR3 region has 14 residues. This CDR3 is CASRAGESTDTQYF. CDR3 in DNA: TGTGCCAGCAGAGCGGGGGAAAGCACAGATACGCAGTATTTT.

The chain has TRBV5-1 and TRBJ1-3; D is possibly TRBD1 (6 bases). Trimming removed 3 bases at V and 0 bases at J, with 10 bases between. CDR1 is SGHRS, CDR2 YFSETQ, per germline. The CDR3 length is 15 residues. The CDR3 DNA follows: TGCGCCAGCAGCTCCGGGACAATCTCTGGAAACACCATATATTTT. Translated: CASSSGTISGNTIYF.

The chain carries TRBV6-5 and TRBJ1-5, with 8 positions matching TRBD1. The CDR3 runs to 14 residues. Trimming removed 3 bases from V and 6 bases from J; junction bases left unmatched: 4. CDR1 and CDR2 from the germline V gene are MNHEY and SVGAGI. The CDR3 protein is CASSYQGAGQPQHF. DNA of the CDR3: TGTGCCAGCAGTTATCAGGGGGCGGGTCAGCCCCAGCATTTT.

The rearrangement joins TRBV3-1 (or the pseudogene TRBV3-2) to TRBJ2-1; perhaps TRBD1 as D (6 bases). V lost 0 bases and J 7 bases, leaving 13 bases between the germline ends. The CDR3 spans 15 residues. CDR1 is LGHDT and CDR2 is YNNKEL in the germline V gene (reference sequence). CDR3 protein: CASSQDRGQANEQFF. DNA for the CDR3: TGTGCCAGCAGCCAAGATCGGGGACAAGCTAATGAGCAGTTCTTC.

The chain is built from TRBV3-1 (or the pseudogene TRBV3-2) and TRBJ1-3, with D unclear. CDR3 length equals 16 residues. V lost 0 bases to trimming and J lost 0 bases, with 9 bases between them. Germline V gene data show CDR1 as LGHDT and CDR2 as YNNKEL (reference sequence). The DNA for the CDR3 is TGTGCCAGCAGCCAAGATACCCCCAGCTCTGGAAACACCATATATTTT. It is translated as CASSQDTPSSGNTIYF.

The gene calls are TRBV5-6 and TRBJ1-2, with TRBD1 matching over 8 bases. Germline loops: CDR1 SGHDT, CDR2 YYEEEE. The length of the CDR3 is 13 residues. Germline trimming cut 0 bases from V and 8 bases from J; bases unmatched to any gene: 3. The CDR3 spells CASSLVTGEGYTF. CDR3 bases: TGTGCCAGCAGCTTGGTGACAGGGGAAGGCTACACCTTC.

This clone turned up a few times. This sequence joins TRBV5-1 and TRBJ2-7, with 12 positions matching TRBD2. This CDR3 has 20 residues. The germline CDR1 and CDR2 sequences are SGHRS and YFSETQ. With 0 bases clipped from V and 2 bases from J, the junction kept 15 bases outside the gene matches. The CDR3 nucleotides are TGCGCCAGCAGCTTGGGGGTGGCGGGACTAGCGGGCGTTACTACCTACGAGCAGTACTTC. This gives the protein CASSLGVAGLAGVTTYEQYF.

The rearrangement joins TRBV7-3 to TRBJ2-2; D may be TRBD2 (6 bases). This CDR3 comprises 12 residues. The V end lost 8 bases, the J end lost 8 bases, and 12 bases lay between the germline ends. Germline V gene sequence: CDR1 SGHTA, CDR2 FQGTGA. CDR3 nucleotides: TGTGCCAGCCGTGGAGGGTTGGGGGAGCTGTTTTTT. This codes for CASRGGLGELFF.

V usage is TRBV6-5 and J usage is TRBJ1-2, with D hard to call. The CDR3 loop spans 13 amino acids. V gave up 8 bases and J gave up 4 bases, with 14 bases separating them. CDR1 is MNHEY and CDR2 is SVGAGI in the germline V gene. This chain's CDR3 is CASFTQSSYGYTF. In DNA, the CDR3 is TGTGCCAGCTTTACACAGTCCAGCTATGGCTACACCTTC.